The entry below gives a single T cell receptor (beta chain) sequence along with its context. The antigen remains unidentified. The data derive from a study of cytomegalovirus exposure and HLA in healthy donors. Broader study findings: Near-uniform donor sequencing depth was presumed by presence/absence analyses.

The V gene lost 3 bases and the J gene lost 5 bases, with 20 bases spanning the gap. Germline-derived CDR1 and CDR2 are SEHNR and FQNEAQ (reference sequence). There are 16 residues in the CDR3. Both 60 Vbeta primers and 13 Jbeta primers went into the PCR. The table came from immunoSEQ multiplex PCR; TCRdb's copy has only in-frame clones and leaves some out. The data contain more than 95,000 clones, roughly 79% of them seen just once; the ten biggest clones take up roughly 1.6%. Donors were ostensibly healthy at sampling, although undocumented immune exposures were probable. This chain joins TRBV7-9 and TRBJ2-7; TRBD1 might be the D (6 bases). This receptor was taken from a woman aged 18-29 years in good health and CMV-seronegative. The sequencing sample was made of PBMCs. The CDR3 loop is CASSFITTGSGHEQYF. The CDR3 bases are TGTGCCAGCAGCTTTATAACCACAGGGAGTGGCCACGAGCAGTACTTC.